What follows is one T cell receptor (beta chain) and its context. Per the authors' pipeline: Reference gene primer amplification in the assay estimated nucleated cell counts. Only in-frame clones appear in the TCRdb table, and some are missing; sequencing was by immunoSEQ multiplex PCR. For V, J and clone size, that table is used; D and trimming come from the DNA. The sample has around 250,000 clones; 70% to 90% are singletons. This sample is drawn from a study of blood T cell repertoires in COVID-19. This CDR3 contains 15 residues. CDR1 and CDR2 from the germline V gene are LGHDT and YNNKEL (reference sequence). V was trimmed by 1 base and J by 7 bases, leaving 17 bases between them.

The genes are TRBV3-1 (or the pseudogene TRBV3-2) and TRBJ2-7, with D perhaps TRBD2 (5 bases). The sequenced sample consisted of PBMCs or T cells enriched from blood (not recorded which). The clonotype originates from a woman in her fifties or sixties who had recovered from COVID-19. CDR3 sequence (DNA): TGTGCCAGCAGCCAAGGGTCGGCTAGATCGGGGGAGCAGTACTTC. It codes for CASSQGSARSGEQYF.